Following are 26 T cell receptor beta chains from one sample sequenced in a study of cytomegalovirus exposure and HLA in healthy donors. The PCR contained 60 Vbeta and 13 Jbeta primers. The table came from immunoSEQ multiplex PCR; TCRdb's copy has only in-frame clones and leaves some out. The sample lists over 95,000 clones; over 65% were seen once. The sequencing input was PBMCs. The receptors derive from a female donor in good health and CMV-seronegative.

V gene TRBV4-2 combines with J gene TRBJ1-6; D is ambiguous. Germline loops: CDR1 LGHNA, CDR2 YNFKEQ. The CDR3 consists of 13 residues. The V and J ends lost 0 bases and 8 bases respectively, with 5 bases between them. The CDR3 protein is CASSQDRDSPLHF. The CDR3 DNA sequence: TGTGCCAGCAGCCAAGATCGAGATTCACCCCTCCACTTT.

The chain links TRBV9 to TRBJ1-1; D call uncertain. Germline CDR1 SGDLS, CDR2 YYNGEE. The CDR3 totals 14 residues. Trimming stripped 2 bases from V and 4 bases from J, with 12 bases between. CDR3 region: CASSVEPEGTEAFF. Written as DNA, the CDR3 is TGTGCCAGCAGCGTCGAACCAGAGGGCACTGAAGCTTTCTTT.

This clone was counted once. The germline gene is not matched at one end of the junction; a read error may be the cause. This sequence joins TRBV7-9 and TRBJ2-7, with D tentatively TRBD1 (6 bases). The length of the CDR3 is 15 residues. The germline V gene has CDR1 SEHNR and CDR2 FQNEAQ (reference sequence). Here the CDR3 DNA reads TGTTCCAGCAGCCCAAGGACAGCCGGAATCTACGAGCAGTACTTC. Encoded protein: CSSSPRTAGIYEQYF.

The J gene is TRBJ2-1, the V gene TRBV25-1, with a possible D match to TRBD1 (6 bases). Trimming shortened V by 4 bases and J by 0 bases, and 16 bases separated the two germline ends. The CDR3 runs 17 residues. Germline-derived CDR1 and CDR2 are MGHDK and SYGVNS. CDR3 region: CASSGRTVPSSYNEQFF. The CDR3 DNA sequence: TGTGCCAGCAGTGGCCGGACAGTACCTAGCTCCTACAATGAGCAGTTCTTC.

The chain employs TRBV29-1 and TRBJ1-2, with a weak D call TRBD1 (6 bases). V dropped 1 base and J dropped 4 bases, with 10 bases sitting between them. The CDR3 has 13 amino acids. Per the germline V gene, CDR1 is SQVTM and CDR2 is ANQGSEA. The DNA of the CDR3 is TGCAGCGTTGAAGGGTGGGACACCTATGGCTACACCTTC. This sequence encodes CSVEGWDTYGYTF.

V is TRBV2 and J is TRBJ1-2; 8 bases map to TRBD1. This CDR3 is built from 15 residues. V shed 2 bases and J 7 bases; nucleotides not matched to a gene: 9. CDR1 and CDR2 (germline): SNHLY, FYNNEI. The CDR3: CASSEIGQGITGYTF. DNA for the CDR3: TGTGCCAGCAGTGAAATCGGACAGGGCATTACTGGCTACACCTTC.

The chain uses TRBV4-3 and TRBJ1-1, with D perhaps TRBD1 (5 bases). The CDR3 consists of 14 residues. CDR1 and CDR2 from the germline V gene are LGHNA and YSLEER. V shed 4 bases and J shed 4 bases, with 13 bases lying between them. This CDR3 is CASSPKGGTTEAFF. CDR3 sequence (DNA): TGCGCCAGCAGCCCAAAAGGAGGGACCACTGAAGCTTTCTTT.

The count of this clone is one. The chain carries TRBV19 and TRBJ1-2, with D hard to call. In germline, CDR1 is LNHDA, CDR2 SQIVND (reference sequence). This CDR3 spans 11 amino acids. V dropped 5 bases and J dropped 3 bases, with 4 bases sitting between them. The chain's CDR3 is CASSSDYGYTF. The CDR3 DNA follows: TGTGCCAGTAGTTCCGACTATGGCTACACCTTC.

The chain combines TRBV11-2 with TRBJ2-3; TRBD2 aligns across 7 bases. The CDR3 loop spans 12 amino acids. The ends lost 3 bases at V and 13 bases at J; junction bases unmatched: 7. CDR1 and CDR2 (germline): SGHAT, FQNNGV. CDR3 protein: CASSFGAGVKYF. In DNA form, the CDR3 reads TGTGCCAGCAGCTTTGGGGCGGGGGTTAAGTATTTT.

This chain uses TRBV12-1 with TRBJ2-7; the D call in the table, TRBD1, was not verified against the DNA. TRBV12-1 corresponds to a pseudogene. The CDR3 runs to 16 residues. The CDR3 coding sequence is TGTGCCAGCAGCAACGCCCGAGACAGGGAGTCCTACGAGCAGTACTTC. The encoded protein is CASSNARDRESYEQYF.

V usage is TRBV7-6 and J usage is TRBJ2-7; TRBD1 is a possible D gene (6 bases). Trimming removed 5 bases at V and 4 bases at J, with 12 bases between. The CDR3 contains 13 residues. Germline V gene lookup returns CDR1 SGHVS and CDR2 FNYEAQ. The CDR3 is CASSQPDRYEQYF. CDR3 DNA sequence: TGTGCCAGCAGCCAGCCGGACAGATACGAGCAGTACTTC.

This sequence joins TRBV27 and TRBJ1-2, with TRBD1 matching over 9 bases. Trimming at V came to 6 bases and at J to 8 bases, leaving 4 bases not matched to a gene. CDR1 is MNHEY, CDR2 SMNVEV, per germline (reference sequence). This CDR3 has 12 residues. In DNA, the CDR3 is TGTGCCAGCAGGGGGACAGGGCCCGGCTACACCTTC. This encodes CASRGTGPGYTF.

The chain couples TRBV4-1 to TRBJ1-2; the match to TRBD1 covers 7 bases. The CDR3 runs to 13 residues. V dropped 5 bases and J dropped 3; count of bases not matched to a gene: 3. Germline-derived CDR1 and CDR2 are MGHRA and YSYEKL. In DNA form, the CDR3 reads TGCGCCAGCAGCGCCGGGACAGACTATGGCTACACCTTC. Translating it yields CASSAGTDYGYTF.

V usage is TRBV6-1 and J usage is TRBJ1-5; D remains ambiguous. With 5 bases removed from V and 0 bases from J, the gap between germline ends came to 11 bases. Germline CDR1 reads MNHNS; CDR2 reads SASEGT. The CDR3 is 15 residues long. The CDR3, as DNA: TGTGCCAGCAGTCCCACGGGGTTTAGCAATCAGCCCCAGCATTTT. As protein: CASSPTGFSNQPQHF.

The chain employs TRBV19 and TRBJ1-2; D may be TRBD1 (6 bases). V was pared by 5 bases and J by 4 bases, with 20 bases between. Germline-derived CDR1 and CDR2 are LNHDA and SQIVND (reference sequence). This CDR3 is built from 16 residues. The CDR3 DNA reads as TGTGCCAGTAGTCTCGGGCCCGGACAGATTGGCTATGGCTACACCTTC. Protein sequence: CASSLGPGQIGYGYTF.

The chain links TRBV18 to TRBJ1-5; 7 nucleotides match TRBD1. The CDR3 has 14 amino acids. After removal of 6 bases from V and 4 bases from J, the junction contained 6 bases not matched to a gene. In germline, CDR1 is KGHSH, CDR2 LQKENI. The CDR3: CASSNRGPNQPQHF. The CDR3 nucleotides read TGTGCCAGCTCCAACAGGGGCCCAAATCAGCCCCAGCATTTT.

The V and J genes are TRBV6-6 and TRBJ2-3; 9 bases are a match to TRBD2. The V and J ends lost 5 bases and 6 bases, in that order; junction bases with no gene match: 9. The germline V gene has CDR1 MNHNY and CDR2 SVGAGI (reference sequence). The CDR3 is made up of 15 amino acids. The CDR3 loop reads CASSPLAGAGDTQYF. CDR3 sequence (DNA): TGTGCCAGCAGTCCATTAGCGGGGGCTGGGGATACGCAGTATTTT.

This chain links TRBV11-1 with TRBJ2-7; TRBD2 might be the D (6 bases). The germline V and J ends were trimmed by 4 bases and 3 bases, with 13 bases remaining between them. The CDR3 has 14 residues. Germline lookup yields CDR1 SGHAT and CDR2 FQDESV (reference sequence). The CDR3 reads CASSSRGKVYEQYF. The DNA of the CDR3 is TGTGCCAGCAGCTCCCGGGGGAAGGTCTACGAGCAGTACTTC.

The chain couples TRBV6-1 to TRBJ1-2; 7 bases align to TRBD1. CDR1 is MNHNS, CDR2 SASEGT, per germline. CDR3 length: 12 residues. V shed 5 bases and J 5 bases; nucleotides not matched to a gene: 2. The CDR3 nucleotides read TGTGCCAGCAGTCAACAGGGGTATGGCTACACCTTC. It is translated as CASSQQGYGYTF.

This clone was recorded once. This chain uses TRBV9 with TRBJ1-6; D possibly corresponds to TRBD1 (5 bases). The CDR3 totals 17 residues. Germline values: CDR1 SGDLS, CDR2 YYNGEE. Trimming pared 3 bases from V and 7 bases from J, leaving 20 bases between. The CDR3, as DNA: TGTGCCAGCAGCGAACGACCGGGCCCTAAGGGGAATTCACCCCTCCACTTT. Translated: CASSERPGPKGNSPLHF.

This clone appeared a single time. The chain uses TRBV7-2 and TRBJ2-5; 8 bases agree with TRBD2. This CDR3 contains 15 residues. Germline V gene lookup returns CDR1 SGHTA and CDR2 FQGNSA. Trimming cost V 1 base and J 5 bases; bases outside gene matches: 6. The DNA for the CDR3 is TGTGCCAGCAGCTTAGGGGGACTAGTTATTGAGACCCAGTACTTC. It translates to CASSLGGLVIETQYF.

This rearrangement joins TRBV30 to TRBJ1-1, with a weak D call TRBD1 (6 bases). Germline values: CDR1 GTSNPN, CDR2 SVGIG (reference sequence). V lost 5 bases and J lost 10, with 14 bases in between. The CDR3 is 11 residues long. The CDR3 DNA is TGTGCCTGGGGGGGTGGGGGCCGAGCTTTCTTT. Encoded protein: CAWGGGGRAFF. Based on the CDR3 plus reference TRBV30 and TRBJ1-1, the full variable domain is SQTIHQWPATLVQPVGSPLSLECTVEGTSNPNLYWYRQAAGRGLQLLFYSVGIGQISSEVPQNLSASRPQDRQFILSSKKLLLSDSGFYLCAWGGGGRAFFGQGTRLTVV.

The V gene is TRBV9, the J gene TRBJ2-1, with 9 nucleotides matching TRBD2. The CDR3 is made up of 16 amino acids. Trimming cost V 6 bases and J 6 bases; bases outside gene matches: 13. Germline CDR1 is SGDLS and CDR2 is YYNGEE. Here the CDR3 reads CASNRDQRGAFNEQFF. For the CDR3, the DNA is TGTGCCAGCAATAGGGATCAGCGGGGGGCCTTCAATGAGCAGTTCTTC.

The chain employs TRBV9 and TRBJ2-7, with 12 bases aligning to TRBD2. The CDR3 sequence is 14 residues long. The germline CDR1 and CDR2 sequences are SGDLS and YYNGEE. J lost 7 bases, V lost 3 bases, and 5 bases had no gene match. CDR3 coding DNA: TGTGCCAGCAGCGCTAGCGGGGGGGCGGGGGAGCAGTACTTC. This codes for CASSASGGAGEQYF.

The chain joins TRBV5-1 to TRBJ2-7; TRBD1 might be the D (6 bases). The CDR3 is 14 amino acids. The germline V and J ends were trimmed by 4 bases and 3 bases, with 14 bases remaining between them. From germline, CDR1 is SGHRS and CDR2 YFSETQ. In DNA form, the CDR3 reads TGCGCCAGCAGCCCGCCGGGACAAATCTACGAGCAGTACTTC. It translates to CASSPPGQIYEQYF.

This rearrangement joins TRBV7-2 to TRBJ2-1; a possible D gene is TRBD2 (6 bases). Germline loops: CDR1 SGHTA, CDR2 FQGNSA. Trimming removed 5 bases at V and 2 bases at J, with 19 bases between. This CDR3 is built from 17 residues. CDR3 DNA sequence: TGTGCCAGCAGCCTAGGGAGGAGTAGTAATGCCTACAATGAGCAGTTCTTC. It translates to CASSLGRSSNAYNEQFF. Full variable domain (remainder filled in from reference TRBV7-2 and TRBJ2-1): GAGVSQSPSNKVTEKGKDVELRCDPISGHTALYWYRQSLGQGLEFLIYFQGNSAPDKSGLPSDRFSAERTGGSVSTLTIQRTQQEDSAVYLCASSLGRSSNAYNEQFFGPGTRLTVL.